These 3 T cell receptor beta chains came from one sample sequenced in a study of blood T cell repertoires in COVID-19. Profiling relied on immunoSEQ multiplex PCR, and the TCRdb table lists in-frame clones only, not all of them. In the table there are hundreds of thousands of clones, about 87% of which are singletons. Source material: peripheral blood. These receptor sequences come from a woman in her twenties or thirties with COVID-19, enrolled during active disease.

This chain joins TRBV5-4 and TRBJ2-3, with 7 bases that match TRBD1. Per germline, CDR1 SGHNT and CDR2 YYREEE (reference sequence). V shed 4 bases, J shed 6 bases, and the junction held 5 bases outside the gene matches. The CDR3 covers 13 residues. The CDR3 DNA follows: TGTGCCAGCAGCCGTGACAGGGAGGATACGCAGTATTTT. Residues: CASSRDREDTQYF.

CDR3 bases: TGTGCCAGCAGTTACTCGAAACTCAACCCACTTAATGAGCAGTTCTTC. Amino acid sequence: CASSYSKLNPLNEQFF. The J gene is TRBJ2-1, the V gene TRBV6-6; D is ambiguous. The V gene's germline CDR1 is MNHNY and CDR2 SVGAGI (reference sequence). Trimming stripped 0 bases from V and 7 bases from J, with 16 bases between. This CDR3 contains 16 residues.

The rearrangement joins TRBV18 to TRBJ1-1; tentative D call: TRBD1 (6 bases). Germline loops: CDR1 KGHSH, CDR2 LQKENI. The CDR3 sequence is 14 residues long. Trimming pared 3 bases from V and 1 base from J, leaving 9 bases between. The CDR3 bases are TGTGCCAGCTCACCGAGGACAGAGAACACTGAAGCTTTCTTT. It specifies CASSPRTENTEAFF.